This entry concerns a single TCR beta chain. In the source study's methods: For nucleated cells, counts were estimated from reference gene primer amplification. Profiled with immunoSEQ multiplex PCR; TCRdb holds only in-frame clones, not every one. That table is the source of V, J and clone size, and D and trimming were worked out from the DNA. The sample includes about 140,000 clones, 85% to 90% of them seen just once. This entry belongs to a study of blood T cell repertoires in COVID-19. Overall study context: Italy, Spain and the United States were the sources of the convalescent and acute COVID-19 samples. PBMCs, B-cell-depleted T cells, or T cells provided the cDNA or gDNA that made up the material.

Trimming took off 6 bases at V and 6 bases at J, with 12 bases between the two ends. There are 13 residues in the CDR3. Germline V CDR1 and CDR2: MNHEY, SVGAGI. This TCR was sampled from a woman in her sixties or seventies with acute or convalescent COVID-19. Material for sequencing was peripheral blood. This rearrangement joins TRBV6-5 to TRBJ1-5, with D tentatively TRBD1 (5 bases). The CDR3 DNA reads TGTGCCAGCAGCCGCTCCGGGGGTCAGCCCCAGCATTTT. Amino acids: CASSRSGGQPQHF.